This T cell receptor beta chain stems from a study of blood T cell repertoires in COVID-19. Study at large: The origin of the acute and convalescent COVID-19 samples was the United States, Italy and Spain.

This clone was picked up one time. Cohort assignment relied on participant-reported clinical history. Original handling: How many nucleated cells were present was estimated from reference gene primer amplification. Only in-frame clones appear in the TCRdb table, and some are missing; sequencing was by immunoSEQ multiplex PCR. For V, J and clone size, that table is used; D and trimming come from the DNA. The sample gives around 85,000 clones, around 89% of which show up once; 1.2% is in the top ten. CDR3 length: 14 amino acids. V was clipped by 11 bases and J by 0 bases; unmatched bases: 5. CDR1 is KGHDR, CDR2 SFDVKD, per germline.

The chain recombines TRBV24-1 with TRBJ2-1; 8 nucleotides match TRBD2. The sample was PBMCs or T cells enriched from blood (not recorded which). This TCR derives from a woman between 45 and 65 years old with acute COVID-19. In DNA form, the CDR3 reads TGTGCCATTAGCGGGACAAGCTCCTACAATGAGCAGTTCTTC. This sequence encodes CAISGTSSYNEQFF.